This T cell receptor beta chain was identified during a study of early T cells in non-severe SARS-CoV-2 infection. Turning to the study itself: Sequenced bulk RNA came from whole blood that was unsorted, and chains were unpaired. Study-level findings and limits: A preference for anti-spike CD8 responses marked VDJdb matching, which missed private and CD4 specificities.

Deletions cut 1 base from V and 7 bases from J, with 11 bases between. The CDR3 loop spans 15 amino acids. In germline, CDR1 is LGHNA, CDR2 YSLEER. Unique molecular identifiers were attached to individual cDNA molecules. TCRdb recomputed calls from the 5' RACE reads with MiXCR, one row per CDR3 protein. The repertoire holds approximately 37,000 distinct CDR3 sequences, 5.4% seen once, with 6% to 7% in the top ten. This clonotype was observed at least ten times. Antigen unknown. The chain recombines TRBV4-3 with TRBJ1-6; no reliable D call. The source material was whole blood, sampled at baseline. The TCR originated in an adult who was a healthcare worker with PCR-confirmed SARS-CoV-2 infection or an uninfected control (not recorded which). The CDR3 spells CASSQARLTNSPLHF. The CDR3 DNA sequence: TGCGCCAGCAGCCAAGCCAGACTGACAAATTCACCCCTCCACTTT.